This T cell receptor (beta chain) was profiled in a study of OX40 agonist ivuxolimab in advanced cancers. About the study: Patient treatment consisted of intravenous ivuxolimab administration every 2 weeks at 0.01 to 10 mg/kg. Averaging roughly 60 years in age, with a range of about 23 to 80, the cohort was approximately 83% male.

With respect to this clone: Its specificity is unknown.

This table comes from immunoSEQ multiplex PCR, and its TCRdb copy is limited to in-frame clones, with some not included. Here the sample spans 55,000 to 75,000 clones, around 80% being singletons. Study-level findings and limits: Patients with a partial response at 0.1-3.0 mg/kg had among the lowest clonal expansion.

Germline V gene data show CDR1 as MDHEN and CDR2 as SYDVKM. The CDR3 length is 14 residues. The timepoints at which blood was sampled were baseline, cycle 4 day 1, and cycle 7 day 1. The rearrangement joins TRBV28 to TRBJ2-5, with D possibly being TRBD2 (6 bases). Near its end, the DNA agrees better with TRBJ2-7, so the J call may be wrong. The source is an adult with an advanced solid tumor such as melanoma, head and neck, liver or kidney cancer. Material: CD4+ or CD8+ T cells sorted from blood, obtained in a trial of the OX40 agonist ivuxolimab. CDR3 residues: CASSWRDGFYEQYF. The CDR3 nucleotides read TGTGCCAGCAGTTGGCGGGACGGATTCTACGAGCAGTACTTC.